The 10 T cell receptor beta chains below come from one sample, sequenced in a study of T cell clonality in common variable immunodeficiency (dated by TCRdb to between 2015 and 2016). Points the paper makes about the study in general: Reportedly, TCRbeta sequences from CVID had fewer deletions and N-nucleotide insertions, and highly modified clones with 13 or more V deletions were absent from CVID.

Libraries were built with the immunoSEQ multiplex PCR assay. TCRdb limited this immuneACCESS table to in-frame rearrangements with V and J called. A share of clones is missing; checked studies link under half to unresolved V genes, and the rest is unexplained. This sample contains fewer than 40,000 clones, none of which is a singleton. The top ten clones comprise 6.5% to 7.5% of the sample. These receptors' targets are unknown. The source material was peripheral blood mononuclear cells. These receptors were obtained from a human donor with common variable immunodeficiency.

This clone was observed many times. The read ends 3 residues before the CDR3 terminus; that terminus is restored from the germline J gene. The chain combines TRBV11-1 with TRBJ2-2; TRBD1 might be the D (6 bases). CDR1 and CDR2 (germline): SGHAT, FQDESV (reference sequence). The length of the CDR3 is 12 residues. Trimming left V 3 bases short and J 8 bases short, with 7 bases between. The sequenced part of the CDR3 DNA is TGTGCCAGCAGCTTCGACAGGGGGGAG. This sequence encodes CASSFDRGE. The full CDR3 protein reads CASSFDRGELFF.

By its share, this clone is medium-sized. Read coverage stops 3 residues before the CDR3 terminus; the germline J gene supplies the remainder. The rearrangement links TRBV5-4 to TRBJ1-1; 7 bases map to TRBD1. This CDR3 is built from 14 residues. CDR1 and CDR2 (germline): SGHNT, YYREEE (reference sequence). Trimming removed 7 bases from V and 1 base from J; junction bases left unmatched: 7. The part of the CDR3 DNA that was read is TGTGCCAGCGGGGAGGGGGCAACGAACACTGAA. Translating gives CASGEGATNTE. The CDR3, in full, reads CASGEGATNTEAFF.

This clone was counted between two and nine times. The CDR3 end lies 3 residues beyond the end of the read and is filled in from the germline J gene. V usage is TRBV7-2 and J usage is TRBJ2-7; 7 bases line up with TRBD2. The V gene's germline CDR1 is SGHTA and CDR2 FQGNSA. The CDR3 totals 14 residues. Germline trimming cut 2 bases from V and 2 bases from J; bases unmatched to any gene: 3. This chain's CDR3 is CASSLKAGPYEQYF. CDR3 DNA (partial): TGTGCCAGCAGCTTAAAAGCGGGGCCCTACGAG.

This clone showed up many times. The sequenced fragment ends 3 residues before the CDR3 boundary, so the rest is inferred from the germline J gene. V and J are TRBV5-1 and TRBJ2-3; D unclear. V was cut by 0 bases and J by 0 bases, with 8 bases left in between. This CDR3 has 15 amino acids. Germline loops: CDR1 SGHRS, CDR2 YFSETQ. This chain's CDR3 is CASSLAVPSTDTQYF. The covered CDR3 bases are TGCGCCAGCAGCTTGGCAGTCCCTAGCACAGATACG. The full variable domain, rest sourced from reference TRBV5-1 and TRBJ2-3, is KAGVTQTPRYLIKTRGQQVTLSCSPISGHRSVSWYQQTPGQGLQFLFEYFSETQRNKGNFPGRFSGRQFSNSRSEMNVSTLELGDSALYLCASSLAVPSTDTQYFGPGTRLTVL.

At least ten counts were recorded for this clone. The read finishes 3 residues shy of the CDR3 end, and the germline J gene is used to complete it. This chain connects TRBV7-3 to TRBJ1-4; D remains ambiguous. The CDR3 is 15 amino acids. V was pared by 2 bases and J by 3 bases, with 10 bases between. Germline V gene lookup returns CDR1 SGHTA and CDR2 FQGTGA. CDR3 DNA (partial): TGTGCCAGCAGCTTAGGCATCGCCCCTAATGAAAAA. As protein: CASSLGIAPNEK. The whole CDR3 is CASSLGIAPNEKLFF. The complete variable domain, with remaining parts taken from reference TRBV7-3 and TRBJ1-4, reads GAGVSQTPSNKVTEKGKYVELRCDPISGHTALYWYRQSLGQGPEFLIYFQGTGAADDSGLPNDRFFAVRPEGSVSTLKIQRTERGDSAVYLCASSLGIAPNEKLFFGSGTQLSVL.

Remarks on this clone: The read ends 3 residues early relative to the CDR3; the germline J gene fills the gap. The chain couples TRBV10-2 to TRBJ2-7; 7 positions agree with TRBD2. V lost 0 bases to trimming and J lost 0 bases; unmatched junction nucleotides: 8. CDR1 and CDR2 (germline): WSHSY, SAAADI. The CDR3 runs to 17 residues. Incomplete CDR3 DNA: TGCGCCAGCAGTGAGTCTGGTGGGGAGCGGGGCTCCTACGAG. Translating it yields CASSESGGERGSYE. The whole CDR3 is CASSESGGERGSYEQYF.

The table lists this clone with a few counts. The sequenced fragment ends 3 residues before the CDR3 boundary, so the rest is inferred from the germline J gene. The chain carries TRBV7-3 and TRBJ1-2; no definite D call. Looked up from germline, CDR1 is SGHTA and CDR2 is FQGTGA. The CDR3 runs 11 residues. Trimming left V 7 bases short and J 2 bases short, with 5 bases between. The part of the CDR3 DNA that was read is TGTGCCAGCACACTAAACTATGGC. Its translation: CASTLNYG. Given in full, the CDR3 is CASTLNYGYTF.

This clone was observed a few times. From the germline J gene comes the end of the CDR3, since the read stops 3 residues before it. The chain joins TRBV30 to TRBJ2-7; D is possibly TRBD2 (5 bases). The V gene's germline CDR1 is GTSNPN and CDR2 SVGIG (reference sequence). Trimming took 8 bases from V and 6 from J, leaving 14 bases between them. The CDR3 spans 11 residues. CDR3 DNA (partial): TGTGCCAGTACGGGTCGGGGCGAG. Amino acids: CASTGRGE. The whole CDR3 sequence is CASTGRGEQYF. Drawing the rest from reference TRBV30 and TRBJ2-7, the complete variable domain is SQTIHQWPATLVQPVGSPLSLECTVEGTSNPNLYWYRQAAGRGLQLLFYSVGIGQISSEVPQNLSASRPQDRQFILSSKKLLLSDSGFYLCASTGRGEQYFGPGTRLTVT.

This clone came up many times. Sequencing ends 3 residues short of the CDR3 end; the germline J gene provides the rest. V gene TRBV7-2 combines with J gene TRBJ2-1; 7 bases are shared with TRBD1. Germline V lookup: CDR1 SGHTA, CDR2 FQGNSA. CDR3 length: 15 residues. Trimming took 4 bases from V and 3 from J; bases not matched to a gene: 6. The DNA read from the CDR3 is TGTGCCAGCAGCTCCACAGGGGACAGCTACAATGAG. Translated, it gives CASSSTGDSYNE. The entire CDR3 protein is CASSSTGDSYNEQFF.

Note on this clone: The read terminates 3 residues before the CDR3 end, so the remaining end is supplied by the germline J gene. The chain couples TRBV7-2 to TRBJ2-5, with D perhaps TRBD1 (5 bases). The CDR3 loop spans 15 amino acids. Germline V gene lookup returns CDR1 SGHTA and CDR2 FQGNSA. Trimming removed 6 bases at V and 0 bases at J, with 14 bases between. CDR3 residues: CASRSGNGYQETQYF. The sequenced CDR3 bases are TGTGCCAGCAGATCAGGGAATGGGTACCAAGAGACC.